The next 19 T cell receptor beta chains were all read from a single sample in a study. TCRdb recomputed calls from the 5' RACE reads with MiXCR, one row per CDR3 protein. The profile shows over 55,000 distinct CDR3 sequences, more than 25% of them singletons. The sequenced sample consisted of tumor-infiltrating memory CD4+ T cells sorted from the breast tumor. Subset indicated: memory CD4+ T cells, CD4+CD45RO+CD25-. The receptors derive from a female donor with breast cancer.

The CDR3 region has the DNA TGTGCCAGCAGCCCCAATCTAGGAGGCCGTGGCTACACCTTC. This translates into CASSPNLGGRGYTF. V is TRBV2 and J is TRBJ1-2; D gene uncertain. There are 14 residues in the CDR3. Germline-derived CDR1 and CDR2 are SNHLY and FYNNEI. V was cut by 6 bases and J by 7 bases, with 18 bases left in between.

The CDR3 DNA sequence: TGTGCCAGCAGTGCGGGACAGGGAAATTCACCCCTCCACTTT. It is translated as CASSAGQGNSPLHF. The J gene is TRBJ1-6, the V gene TRBV6-1, with TRBD1 matching over 9 bases. Looked up from germline, CDR1 is MNHNS and CDR2 is SASEGT. This CDR3 region has 14 residues. The trim removed 4 bases at V and 7 bases at J, leaving 2 bases unmatched.

DNA of the CDR3: TGTGCCAGCAGCTCGGCCGGACCCCTCTTTGGCGAGCAGTACTTC. The encoded protein is CASSSAGPLFGEQYF. The chain employs TRBV11-3 and TRBJ2-7; D is uncertain. This CDR3 contains 15 residues. V was trimmed by 4 bases and J by 6 bases, leaving 19 bases between them. Germline-derived CDR1 and CDR2 are SGHNT and YENEEA.

This clonotype has more than one count but fewer than ten. The chain recombines TRBV5-5 with TRBJ2-5; D is unresolved. This CDR3 region has 11 residues. Germline V gene data show CDR1 as SGHKS and CDR2 as YYEKEE (reference sequence). The germline V and J ends were trimmed by 2 bases and 4 bases, with 3 bases remaining between them. This CDR3 reads CASSLVETQYF. The CDR3 bases are TGTGCCAGCAGCTTAGTAGAGACCCAGTACTTC. The entire variable domain, with the rest obtained from reference TRBV5-5 and TRBJ2-5, is as follows: DAGVTQSPTHLIKTRGQQVTLRCSPISGHKSVSWYQQVLGQGPQFIFQYYEKEERGRGNFPDRFSARQFPNYSSELNVNALLLGDSALYLCASSLVETQYFGPGTRLLVL.

The V call is TRBV6-2 or TRBV6-3, the J call TRBJ2-3; either TRBD1 or TRBD2 may fit D (5 bases each). V was trimmed by 5 bases and J by 1 base, leaving 13 bases between them. This CDR3 spans 15 amino acids. From germline, CDR1 is MNHEY and CDR2 SVGEGT. The CDR3 DNA sequence: TGTGCCAGCAGTCCCATAGGGGACCGCACAGATACGCAGTATTTT. This translates into CASSPIGDRTDTQYF.

This clonotype occurred many times. The V and J genes are TRBV20-1 and TRBJ1-1; D ambiguous. Trimming removed 1 base from V and 1 base from J, with 7 bases in between. Looked up from germline, CDR1 is DFQATT and CDR2 is SNEGSKA (reference sequence). The CDR3 consists of 13 residues. DNA for the CDR3: TGCAGTGCTAGAGTACGACAGAACACTGAAGCTTTCTTT. Amino acids: CSARVRQNTEAFF.

This clonotype was seen a few times. The V call is TRBV9, the J call TRBJ2-1; D is unclear. V was shortened by 0 bases and J by 0 bases, with 13 bases between the two germline ends. Germline V CDR1 and CDR2: SGDLS, YYNGEE. The CDR3 is made up of 17 amino acids. The CDR3 region is CASSVGISLSSYNEQFF. The CDR3 region has the DNA TGTGCCAGCAGCGTAGGAATTAGCTTGAGCTCCTACAATGAGCAGTTCTTC.

This clonotype was seen more than once but under ten times. The J gene is TRBJ1-5, the V gene TRBV11-3; D ambiguous. CDR1 and CDR2 from the germline V gene are SGHNT and YENEEA. The V end was cut by 2 bases, the J end by 10 bases, with 12 bases between. CDR3 length: 13 residues. The CDR3 coding sequence is TGTGCCAGCAGCTTATACCTCGAGGCCCCCCAGCATTTT. Translated: CASSLYLEAPQHF.

This clonotype was seen more than once but under ten times. The chain carries TRBV5-1 and TRBJ2-7; the match to TRBD2 covers 13 bases. CDR3 length: 15 residues. Germline values: CDR1 SGHRS, CDR2 YFSETQ. Trimming at V came to 3 bases and at J to 2 bases, leaving 2 bases not matched to a gene. The CDR3 protein is CASSWGLAGPYEQYF. DNA for the CDR3: TGCGCCAGCAGCTGGGGACTAGCGGGGCCCTACGAGCAGTACTTC.

This clonotype was recorded many times. The rearrangement joins TRBV7-8 to TRBJ2-5, with TRBD1 identical over 9 bases. There are 16 residues in the CDR3. CDR1 is SGHVS, CDR2 FQNEAQ, per germline. The V and J ends lost 2 bases and 5 bases, in that order; junction bases with no gene match: 9. The CDR3 region is CASSLSGGQGRETQYF. DNA of the CDR3: TGTGCCAGCAGCTTATCGGGCGGACAGGGGCGGGAGACCCAGTACTTC.

The chain joins TRBV15 to TRBJ2-4; 8 nucleotides line up with TRBD2. Germline V gene data show CDR1 as LNHNV and CDR2 as YYDKDF (reference sequence). This CDR3 has 15 amino acids. Trimming at V came to 1 base and at J to 8 bases, leaving 7 bases not matched to a gene. CDR3 in DNA: TGTGCCACCAGCAGAGTTGGGGGACTAGAGGACATTCAGTACTTC. This codes for CATSRVGGLEDIQYF.

The chain employs TRBV30 and TRBJ2-3; 11 bases fit TRBD2. Germline CDR1 is GTSNPN and CDR2 is SVGIG (reference sequence). The CDR3 covers 14 residues. V shed 5 bases and J 6 bases; nucleotides not matched to a gene: 7. Here the CDR3 reads CAWALAGGGDTQYF. CDR3 nucleotides: TGTGCCTGGGCCCTAGCGGGAGGCGGGGATACGCAGTATTTT.

This clonotype has a handful of counts. This chain joins TRBV7-2 and TRBJ2-5; either TRBD1 or TRBD2 may fit D (5 bases each). V was pared by 2 bases and J by 5 bases, with 12 bases between. Germline V gene data show CDR1 as SGHTA and CDR2 as FQGNSA. This CDR3 spans 14 amino acids. CDR3 DNA sequence: TGTGCCAGCAGCTTAAGCCTGGGGGAGGAGACCCAGTACTTC. Residues: CASSLSLGEETQYF.

V gene TRBV20-1 combines with J gene TRBJ2-5; 7 bases are shared with TRBD1. Germline CDR1 DFQATT, CDR2 SNEGSKA (reference sequence). The junction had 8 bases not matched to a gene; V was cut back by 5 bases and J by 5 bases. The CDR3 covers 13 residues. The CDR3 spells CSAPYRGSETQYF. In nucleotides, the CDR3 is TGCAGTGCTCCCTACAGGGGAAGCGAGACCCAGTACTTC.

This clonotype was found once. The chain couples TRBV19 to TRBJ1-1; D is uncertain. The CDR3 loop spans 15 amino acids. V lost 3 bases, J lost 0 bases, and 11 bases lay in between. CDR1 and CDR2 (germline): LNHDA, SQIVND (reference sequence). CDR3 in DNA: TGTGCCAGTAGTATGCGAAGGCTCATGAACACTGAAGCTTTCTTT. Protein sequence: CASSMRRLMNTEAFF.

This clonotype came up a few times. The chain has TRBV28 and TRBJ1-1; D perhaps matches TRBD1 (5 bases). This CDR3 spans 12 amino acids. The V end lost 6 bases, the J end lost 11 bases, and 16 bases lay between the germline ends. Germline-derived CDR1 and CDR2 are MDHEN and SYDVKM. CDR3 nucleotides: TGTGCCAGCAGCCGGGGGACTTTGGGTGCTTTCTTT. This translates into CASSRGTLGAFF.

The CDR3 nucleotides read TGTGCCAGCAACCTAGCGGGGGGCCGGCAAGATACGCAGTATTTT. Translating it yields CASNLAGGRQDTQYF. The chain joins TRBV6-2 or TRBV6-3 to TRBJ2-3; 11 bases align to TRBD2. Germline V gives CDR1 MNHEY, CDR2 SVGEGT. This CDR3 has 15 residues. V was clipped by 7 bases and J by 5 bases; unmatched bases: 8.

The chain joins TRBV12-3 or TRBV12-4 to TRBJ1-4; D gene ambiguous. V lost 1 base, J lost 5 bases, and 8 bases lay in between. CDR3 size: 14 residues. DNA of the CDR3: TGTGCCAGCAGTTTAGGGACTGGGAATGAAAAACTGTTTTTT. The encoded protein is CASSLGTGNEKLFF.

This clonotype was observed a few times. This chain connects TRBV6-5 to TRBJ2-1; D not certain. The CDR3 has 13 amino acids. V lost 5 bases and J 8 bases, leaving 13 bases between the germline ends. Germline V gene sequence: CDR1 MNHEY, CDR2 SVGAGI. The CDR3 bases are TGTGCCAGCAGTCGCATCAACCGGGATGAGCAGTTCTTC. Translation gives CASSRINRDEQFF.